A single sample gave rise to the 27 T cell receptor beta chains below, sequenced in a study of blood T cell repertoires in COVID-19. The repertoire was sequenced with immunoSEQ multiplex PCR; TCRdb's copy has only in-frame clones and lacks some. The repertoire has about 270,000 clones, around 90% of them found once; the top ten carry over 2%. The sample was PBMCs or T cells enriched from blood (not recorded which). The receptors shown here come from a woman aged 55-75 years in a cohort exposed to, infected with or recovered from COVID-19 (not recorded which).

The chain links TRBV9 to TRBJ1-2; D not certain. Germline CDR1 SGDLS, CDR2 YYNGEE. The V gene lost 3 bases and the J gene lost 1 base, with 10 bases spanning the gap. There are 14 residues in the CDR3. The CDR3 DNA reads as TGTGCCAGCAGCGAACAGACCTTTAACTATGGCTACACCTTC. Protein: CASSEQTFNYGYTF.

The rearrangement joins TRBV28 to TRBJ1-2; 7 bases are a match to TRBD1. Germline CDR1 is MDHEN and CDR2 is SYDVKM. This CDR3 has 12 residues. Trimming took 6 bases from V and 8 from J; bases not matched to a gene: 6. DNA of the CDR3: TGTGCCAGCAGGACAGGGTCCTTCGGCTACACCTTC. Translating gives CASRTGSFGYTF.

The J gene is TRBJ2-2, the V gene TRBV10-3; weak D call: TRBD2 (5 bases). This CDR3 is built from 12 residues. CDR1 is ENHRY and CDR2 is SYGVKD in the germline V gene. Trimming cost V 8 bases and J 5 bases, with 9 bases left between them. The CDR3 reads CAIGPGTGELFF. The CDR3 coding sequence is TGTGCCATCGGCCCGGGGACCGGGGAGCTGTTTTTT.

This clone was observed a few times. The chain carries TRBV5-4 and TRBJ2-7, with TRBD2 identical over 8 bases. Germline V gene lookup returns CDR1 SGHNT and CDR2 YYREEE (reference sequence). This CDR3 is 15 amino acids long. After removal of 3 bases from V and 6 bases from J, the junction contained 11 bases not matched to a gene. The CDR3 here is CASSSGIAGSAEQYF. The CDR3 DNA sequence: TGTGCCAGCAGCTCGGGTATAGCGGGATCGGCCGAGCAGTACTTC.

The chain links TRBV24-1 to TRBJ2-5; 7 nucleotides agree with TRBD1. The J segment lost 4 bases and the V segment lost 4 bases, leaving 14 bases of the junction unmatched. Germline lookup yields CDR1 KGHDR and CDR2 SFDVKD. The CDR3 has 17 residues. As DNA, the CDR3 is TGTGCCACCAGTGAGTGGGACAGCTCCGAGGGGGCAGAGACCCAGTACTTC. Protein sequence: CATSEWDSSEGAETQYF.

The chain links TRBV25-1 to TRBJ1-1; D gene uncertain. CDR1 and CDR2 from the germline V gene are MGHDK and SYGVNS. This CDR3 has 13 amino acids. Trimming took off 4 bases at V and 4 bases at J, with 10 bases between the two ends. The CDR3 DNA sequence: TGTGCCAGCAGTGGGCTCGGGAGCACTGAAGCTTTCTTT. Its translation is CASSGLGSTEAFF.

Comments on this clone: Within the sample, other DNA sequences also encode this same CDR3. The chain combines TRBV28 with TRBJ1-6; 9 nucleotides line up with TRBD1. The V gene's germline CDR1 is MDHEN and CDR2 SYDVKM. V lost 8 bases, J lost 10 bases, and 9 bases stayed unmatched. This CDR3 comprises 14 residues. CDR3 in amino acids: CASSPGQGSSPLHF. CDR3 nucleotides: TGTGCCAGCTCCCCGGGACAGGGTAGCTCACCCCTCCACTTT. Based on the CDR3 plus reference TRBV28 and TRBJ1-6, the full variable domain is DVKVTQSSRYLVKRTGEKVFLECVQDMDHENMFWYRQDPGLGLRLIYFSYDVKMKEKGDIPEGYSVSREKKERFSLILESASTNQTSMYLCASSPGQGSSPLHFGNGTRLTVT.

The chain carries TRBV5-1 and TRBJ2-1; 8 bases line up with TRBD2. CDR1 is SGHRS and CDR2 is YFSETQ in the germline V gene. The J segment lost 0 bases and the V segment lost 4 bases, leaving 3 bases of the junction unmatched. This CDR3 contains 15 residues. DNA of the CDR3: TGCGCCAGCAGCAACAGCGGGAGCTCCTACAATGAGCAGTTCTTC. Protein: CASSNSGSSYNEQFF.

This sequence joins TRBV7-9 and TRBJ1-2, with TRBD1 matching over 12 bases. With V trimmed by 0 bases and J by 7 bases, 6 bases remained unmatched. Germline values: CDR1 SEHNR, CDR2 FQNEAQ (reference sequence). CDR3 length: 16 amino acids. The CDR3 nucleotides are TGTGCCAGCAGCTTAGCCGGGACAGGGGGCGAGGTTGGCTACACCTTC. Residues: CASSLAGTGGEVGYTF.

This rearrangement joins TRBV29-1 to TRBJ2-1; 8 nucleotides agree with TRBD1. The J segment lost 7 bases and the V segment lost 7 bases, leaving 9 bases of the junction unmatched. Germline lookup yields CDR1 SQVTM and CDR2 ANQGSEA. The length of the CDR3 is 13 residues. CDR3 in DNA: TGCAGCGGCCGGCAGGGGGCGCGGAATGAGCAGTTCTTC. This encodes CSGRQGARNEQFF.

This clone was recorded only once. V gene TRBV11-2 combines with J gene TRBJ2-2; the match to TRBD2 covers 12 bases. This CDR3 has 16 residues. The germline CDR1 and CDR2 sequences are SGHAT and FQNNGV. With V trimmed by 5 bases and J by 3 bases, 4 bases remained unmatched. The CDR3 nucleotides are TGTGCCAGCAGCCCCGGACTAGCGGGGCACACCGGGGAGCTGTTTTTT. Protein sequence: CASSPGLAGHTGELFF. The variable domain in full, with the rest retrieved from reference TRBV11-2 and TRBJ2-2, is EAGVAQSPRYKIIEKRQSVAFWCNPISGHATLYWYQQILGQGPKLLIQFQNNGVVDDSQLPKDRFSAERLKGVDSTLKIQPAKLEDSAVYLCASSPGLAGHTGELFFGEGSRLTVL.

Comment on this clone: Other DNA sequences in this specimen translate into the identical CDR3. This chain uses TRBV3-1 (or the pseudogene TRBV3-2) with TRBJ1-5, with D perhaps TRBD1 (6 bases). Germline CDR1 is LGHDT and CDR2 is YNNKEL (reference sequence). This CDR3 contains 14 residues. The V end lost 3 bases, the J end lost 6 bases, and 12 bases lay between the germline ends. CDR3 region: CASSQGQGRQPQHF. CDR3 DNA sequence: TGTGCCAGCAGCCAGGGGCAGGGGCGTCAGCCCCAGCATTTT.

The V and J genes are TRBV4-2 and TRBJ1-1, with TRBD1 as a possible D gene (6 bases). V was cut by 4 bases and J by 5 bases, with 17 bases left in between. The CDR3 runs 15 residues. CDR1 is LGHNA, CDR2 YNFKEQ, per germline. This CDR3 reads CASSPENREGTEAFF. The CDR3, as DNA: TGTGCCAGCAGCCCGGAAAACAGGGAGGGGACTGAAGCTTTCTTT.

The chain couples TRBV30 to TRBJ2-4, with 9 bases fitting TRBD2. The germline gives CDR1 GTSNPN, CDR2 SVGIG (reference sequence). V gave up 6 bases and J gave up 6 bases; unmatched junction bases: 12. The CDR3 has 15 amino acids. In DNA, the CDR3 is TGTGCCTGCGCCCTGCGGGAGGGCCTTAGAAACATTCAGTACTTC. This gives the protein CACALREGLRNIQYF.

The V and J genes are TRBV28 and TRBJ2-2, with TRBD2 identical over 11 bases. The V and J ends lost 6 bases and 8 bases, in that order; junction bases with no gene match: 5. CDR3 size: 14 residues. CDR1 is MDHEN and CDR2 is SYDVKM in the germline V gene. For the CDR3, the DNA is TGTGCCAGCAGCCTACTAGCGGGAGCTGGGGAGCTGTTTTTT. Translation gives CASSLLAGAGELFF.

This sequence joins TRBV18 and TRBJ1-4, with 7 bases matching TRBD1. Germline V lookup: CDR1 KGHSH, CDR2 LQKENI. J gave up 7 bases and V 3 bases, and 5 bases lay outside the gene matches. The CDR3 totals 14 residues. CDR3 region: CASSPTGNGEKLFF. The CDR3 region has the DNA TGTGCCAGCTCACCGACAGGGAACGGTGAAAAACTGTTTTTT.

The chain recombines TRBV5-4 with TRBJ1-1; D unclear. This CDR3 region has 12 residues. Trimming removed 2 bases from V and 1 base from J, with 3 bases in between. CDR1 is SGHNT and CDR2 is YYREEE in the germline V gene (reference sequence). The CDR3 DNA sequence: TGTGCCAGCAGCTTCCGGAACACTGAAGCTTTCTTT. Its protein product is CASSFRNTEAFF.

The chain carries TRBV2 and TRBJ2-7; 11 positions match TRBD2. The germline gives CDR1 SNHLY, CDR2 FYNNEI. This CDR3 comprises 15 residues. V trimming: 7 bases; J trimming: 6 bases; junction bases outside the gene matches: 11. The CDR3 bases are TGTGCCAGCATAAGGACTAGCGGGTTTGCGGGCGAGCAGTACTTC. Its protein is CASIRTSGFAGEQYF. Drawing the rest from reference TRBV2 and TRBJ2-7, the complete variable domain is EPEVTQTPSHQVTQMGQEVILRCVPISNHLYFYWYRQILGQKVEFLVSFYNNEISEKSEIFDDQFSVERPDGSNFTLKIRSTKLEDSAMYFCASIRTSGFAGEQYFGPGTRLTVT.

This chain connects TRBV7-2 to TRBJ1-3, with unresolved D. CDR1 SGHTA and CDR2 FQGNSA come from the germline V gene. This CDR3 spans 16 amino acids. The ends were cut back, 2 bases at V and 4 bases at J, with 15 bases in the middle. In nucleotides, the CDR3 is TGTGCCAGCAGCTTACTTCAGTCTGGGCAGGGAAACACCATATATTTT. This gives the protein CASSLLQSGQGNTIYF.

V and J are TRBV9 and TRBJ2-7; 10 nucleotides line up with TRBD1. Germline values: CDR1 SGDLS, CDR2 YYNGEE. V lost 2 bases and J lost 3; bases outside the gene matches: 8. This CDR3 region has 16 residues. CDR3 in amino acids: CASSVGQGPPHYEQYF. DNA for the CDR3: TGTGCCAGCAGCGTGGGACAGGGGCCACCCCACTACGAGCAGTACTTC.

The rearrangement links TRBV7-9 to TRBJ1-3, with D possibly being TRBD1 (5 bases). This CDR3 region has 15 residues. The germline V gene encodes CDR1 SEHNR and CDR2 FQNEAQ (reference sequence). Between the trimmed V and J ends, which lost 4 bases and 2 bases, there was a span of 12 bases. CDR3 sequence reads: CASSSQGSAGNTIYF. CDR3 bases: TGTGCCAGCAGCTCTCAGGGATCAGCTGGAAACACCATATATTTT. The full variable domain, completed using reference TRBV7-9 and TRBJ1-3, is DTGVSQNPRHKITKRGQNVTFRCDPISEHNRLYWYRQTLGQGPEFLTYFQNEAQLEKSRLLSDRFSAERPKGSFSTLEIQRTEQGDSAMYLCASSSQGSAGNTIYFGEGSWLTVV.

This sequence joins TRBV3-1 (or the pseudogene TRBV3-2) and TRBJ2-4; D remains ambiguous. The CDR3 has 14 residues. Trimming pared 4 bases from V and 3 bases from J, leaving 10 bases between. CDR1 and CDR2 from the germline V gene are LGHDT and YNNKEL (reference sequence). CDR3 bases: TGTGCCAGCAGCCCAGACCTCCTCAAAAACATTCAGTACTTC. Translating gives CASSPDLLKNIQYF.

This clone was counted once. The V gene is TRBV7-2, the J gene TRBJ2-3; TRBD2 matches at 7 bases. The trim removed 0 bases at V and 4 bases at J, leaving 7 bases unmatched. Germline values: CDR1 SGHTA, CDR2 FQGNSA. This CDR3 is 16 amino acids long. The chain's CDR3 is CASSLARYSGADTQYF. The DNA for the CDR3 is TGTGCCAGCAGCTTAGCTCGCTACAGCGGGGCAGATACGCAGTATTTT.

J is TRBJ2-3 and V is TRBV7-3; D perhaps matches TRBD2 (6 bases). Trimming took 5 bases from V and 6 from J, leaving 18 bases between them. Looked up from germline, CDR1 is SGHTA and CDR2 is FQGTGA. This CDR3 region has 15 residues. CDR3 in DNA: TGTGCCAGCAGCCCCACTGGGACTGATCTTGATACGCAGTATTTT. As protein: CASSPTGTDLDTQYF.

The V and J genes are TRBV30 and TRBJ2-1, with TRBD1 identical over 9 bases. J was trimmed by 4 bases and V by 1 base; bases with no gene match: 5. This CDR3 has 15 residues. CDR1 GTSNPN and CDR2 SVGIG come from the germline V gene (reference sequence). CDR3 region: CAWSEGQGGYNEQFF. CDR3 bases: TGTGCCTGGAGTGAGGGACAGGGTGGGTACAATGAGCAGTTCTTC.

The chain links TRBV6-2 or TRBV6-3 to TRBJ2-1; 10 nucleotides match TRBD1. The length of the CDR3 is 16 residues. With 5 bases clipped from V and 4 bases from J, the junction kept 8 bases outside the gene matches. Germline V gene data show CDR1 as MNHEY and CDR2 as SVGEGT. DNA of the CDR3: TGTGCCAGCAGTACCCTGGGACAGGGGAGGTACAATGAGCAGTTCTTC. This gives the protein CASSTLGQGRYNEQFF.

This chain uses TRBV28 with TRBJ2-7; TRBD2 matches at 10 bases. The CDR3 totals 14 residues. Looked up from germline, CDR1 is MDHEN and CDR2 is SYDVKM. With 7 bases clipped from V and 4 bases from J, the junction kept 7 bases outside the gene matches. In DNA, the CDR3 is TGTGCCAGCATGTCGTCTAGCGGGAGTTACGAGCAGTACTTC. Translated: CASMSSSGSYEQYF.